The present TCR beta chain was sequenced within a study of shared clonotypes between healthy human individuals (dated by TCRdb to the early 2020s). Notes on the research overall: The cohort comprised two women and a few men aged 18 to 49 years. Per donor, three plates each were used for CD4 naive and CD4 memory, two for CD8 naive, and one for CD8 memory. Libraries were prepared and TCR repertoires were sequenced by different laboratories using diverse techniques, in order to increase sequencing depth and limit assay-specific biases. Blood TCR repertoires of about 5 healthy adults were deeply sequenced to estimate repertoire size and the extent of clonotype sharing between individuals. Each donor's leukapheresis produced roughly between roughly 0.85 and 10 billion PBMCs.

Worth noting for this clone: Its specific antigen is unknown. Per-base quality was not reported, and no clone a single base away is much larger than it.

Inclusive of the bounding cysteine and phenylalanine, the CDR3 is 13 residues long. The only DNA kept is the CDR3, 39 bases in frame from the first base. The V and J ends are trimmed by 6 bases and 2 bases, leaving 11 bases between them. The germline V gene (reference sequence) supplies CDR1 MNHEY and CDR2 SMNVEV. Broader findings and caveats from the paper: Rarefaction of sorted-subset datasets indicated incomplete sequencing despite the large sequencing depth. Compared with non-shared clonotypes, the clonotypes found in all four sorted-subset donors had higher generation probabilities. Naive subsets generally had larger estimated clonotype richness than memory subsets did. Because the study included a small number of donors, the genetic and exposure-history diversity represented was limited. Only blood was sampled, and tissue TCR repertoires likely differ from those in blood. Pairwise subsampling led to the expectation that sequencing depth would affect the degree of clonotype sharing among donors. Across a handful of donors, approximately 5% of naive CD4, roughly 3.5% of naive CD8, about 2% of memory CD4, and roughly 0.4% of memory CD8 clonotypes were shared.

Healthy HIV-negative adults with no recently reported acute infections or vaccinations were included as donors. Only Caucasian adults living in Nashville, Tennessee, USA were represented among the donors. CD4+ T cells were enriched by magnetic negative selection; naive cells were then positively selected on CD45RA, and the negative fraction formed the memory subset. After blood collection by leukapheresis, PBMCs were isolated using Ficoll-Histopaque density gradient centrifugation and then cryopreserved in the vapor phase of liquid nitrogen. Analytical flow cytometry was used to check the purity and quantity of each magnetically sorted T cell population. Genomic DNA was isolated from each sorted fraction and quantified by UV absorbance on a Nanodrop 2000c. Using the deep immunoSEQ assay, multiplex PCR amplified TCR CDR3 regions from genomic DNA. Extracted genomic DNA from each cell subset was spread evenly across all wells of several immunoSEQ 96-well plates, with each plate serving as a replicate. For sorted subsets, approximately 200 ng of genomic DNA, equivalent to roughly 33,000 T cell genomes, went into each replicate PCR. The purified libraries were quantified using a Qubit 3.0 fluorometer, sized with a Bioanalyzer 2100, and then quantified again using the KAPA Library Quantification kit. Every immunoSEQ 96-well plate was sequenced on a dedicated single-read 150-cycle Illumina NextSeq 550 flow cell. On the study's bioinformatics: Because the immunoSEQ output held only junctional sequences and lacked quality scores, the filtering could not match the filtering applied to full-length reads. Sequences were annotated with PyIR, a Python wrapper for IgBLAST v1.9, and V/J genes and CDR3 were assigned using IMGT germline references. Any read was removed if the V/J assignment was weak (E-value above 1e-6), the CDR3 was missing, or the read contained stop codons, out-of-frame junctions, or ambiguous translated residues. A V3J clonotype was defined by an identical inferred V gene, J gene, and CDR3 amino acid sequence. Percentage overlap between repertoires was computed as shared unique clonotypes divided by the size of the smaller repertoire. Repertoire richness was assessed with RTK rarefaction, the Chao1 estimator, and Recon v2.1 estimates of unobserved clonotypes. For all TCRbeta clonotypes obtained by the gDNA method from several donors, generation probabilities were computed with OLGA. This immuneACCESS table, as held by TCRdb, lists in-frame sequences with V and J called but not all clones. Of the missing ones, under half trace to an unresolved V gene in checked studies; the others have no known cause. From that table come the V and J calls and clone size; the DNA was used to work out D and trimming. Across this sample there are about 1 million clones, with around 76% seen only once. The ten largest account for around 1.5% of the sample.

Sample: memory CD4+ T cells sorted from blood. In light of the paper, this sample's cell subset or site label describes: CD45RA-negative fraction. The chain uses TRBV27 and TRBJ2-7, with no D gene named confidently. The receptor was isolated from a man aged 18 to 30 in good health. The DNA sequence is given as TGTGCCAGCAGCCGCCCCCCGGCCTACGAGCAGTACTTC. Its protein reads: CASSRPPAYEQYF.